Listed below are T cell receptor beta chains from one sample, sequenced in a study of response to subunit inactivated influenza vaccine. From the RT-PCR reads, TCRdb called clonotypes with MiXCR, one entry per CDR3 protein. Of 500,000 to 600,000 distinct CDR3 sequences in the sample, about 7.6% were seen once. This specimen was PBMCs from blood, taken about 23 months after vaccination. These receptors all come from a man aged 50 to 69 who received an inactivated influenza vaccine. Both conserved end residues are part of each CDR3. The D gene is left open where the match is weak. A row's size may be missing; if present it is once, few, many or a size class.

j_gene: TRBJ2-3; v_gene: TRBV5-1; d_gene: TRBD1; abundance: -; CDR3aa: CASSLGPPGTGLITDTQYF; CDR3nt: TGCGCCAGCAGCTTGGGTCCACCTGGGACAGGGCTTATCACAGATACGCAGTATTTT
j_gene: TRBJ1-3; v_gene: TRBV6-1; d_gene: -; abundance: many; CDR3aa: CASSQQGPGVGNTIYF; CDR3nt: TGTGCCAGCAGCCAGCAAGGGCCCGGGGTCGGAAACACCATATATTTT
j_gene: TRBJ1-1; v_gene: TRBV5-1; d_gene: -; abundance: many; CDR3aa: CASSPDSYPPEAFF; CDR3nt: TGCGCCAGCAGCCCTGACAGTTATCCTCCCGAAGCTTTCTTT
j_gene: TRBJ2-1; v_gene: TRBV20-1; d_gene: -; abundance: few; CDR3aa: CSARDRRGAYNEQFF; CDR3nt: TGCAGTGCTAGAGATCGGAGGGGGGCCTACAATGAGCAGTTCTTC
j_gene: TRBJ1-5; v_gene: TRBV4-3; d_gene: -; abundance: few; CDR3aa: CASSPDIHNQPQHF; CDR3nt: TGCGCCAGCAGCCCGGACATACACAATCAGCCCCAGCATTTT
j_gene: TRBJ2-2; v_gene: TRBV11-2; d_gene: TRBD2; abundance: few; CDR3aa: CASSSEKGLAGARTTGELFF; CDR3nt: TGTGCCAGCAGCTCAGAGAAGGGACTAGCGGGGGCTCGGACCACCGGGGAGCTGTTTTTT
j_gene: TRBJ1-1; v_gene: TRBV18; d_gene: -; abundance: -; CDR3aa: CASRAAQQNTEAFF; CDR3nt: TGTGCCAGCAGGGCGGCACAGCAGAACACTGAAGCTTTCTTT
j_gene: TRBJ2-5; v_gene: TRBV7-2; d_gene: TRBD2; abundance: many; CDR3aa: CASSLTSGETQYF; CDR3nt: TGTGCCAGCAGCTTGACTAGCGGCGAGACCCAGTACTTC
j_gene: TRBJ2-2; v_gene: TRBV4-1; d_gene: TRBD1; abundance: few; CDR3aa: CASSQRQGEYTGELFF; CDR3nt: TGCGCCAGCAGCCAACGACAGGGGGAATACACCGGGGAGCTGTTTTTT
j_gene: TRBJ2-2; v_gene: TRBV7-8; d_gene: -; abundance: many; CDR3aa: CASSLAARSRAGELFF; CDR3nt: TGTGCCAGCAGCTTAGCCGCTCGCTCAAGAGCCGGGGAGCTGTTTTTT
j_gene: TRBJ2-1; v_gene: TRBV6-2/TRBV6-3; d_gene: TRBD1; abundance: few; CDR3aa: CASSLRGHYNEQFF; CDR3nt: TGTGCCAGCAGTTTGAGGGGGCACTACAATGAGCAGTTCTTC
j_gene: TRBJ1-1; v_gene: TRBV20-1; d_gene: -; abundance: few; CDR3aa: CSARDGRIRYTEVFF; CDR3nt: TGCAGTGCTAGAGATGGGCGAATACGGTACACTGAAGTTTTCTTT
j_gene: TRBJ1-2; v_gene: TRBV6-2/TRBV6-3; d_gene: TRBD1; abundance: -; CDR3aa: CASSYSGQPNYGYTF; CDR3nt: TGTGCCAGCAGTTACTCGGGACAGCCCAACTATGGCTACACCTTC